The T cell receptor (beta chain) described here comes from a study of blood T cell repertoires in COVID-19. Study summary: Samples taken during acute and convalescent COVID-19 were collected in the United States, Italy and Spain.

The germline CDR1 and CDR2 sequences are MGHDK and SYGVNS. The CDR3 contains 16 residues. V gave up 4 bases and J gave up 0 bases; unmatched junction bases: 6. Method: immunoSEQ multiplex PCR; TCRdb's copy keeps in-frame clones and lacks some. Of roughly 260,000 clones detected, about nine tenths appear once; the ten largest clones hold approximately 10%. This rearrangement joins TRBV25-1 to TRBJ2-1, with 7 bases aligning to TRBD1. Input material: peripheral blood. This clonotype was sampled from a woman younger than 45 with COVID-19, enrolled during active disease. The CDR3 region is CASSAYRGPSYNEQFF. The CDR3 nucleotides are TGTGCCAGCAGTGCGTACAGGGGCCCCTCCTACAATGAGCAGTTCTTC. Full variable domain (remainder filled in from reference TRBV25-1 and TRBJ2-1): EADIYQTPRYLVIGTGKKITLECSQTMGHDKMYWYQQDPGMELHLIHYSYGVNSTEKGDLSSESTVSRIRTEHFPLTLESARPSHTSQYLCASSAYRGPSYNEQFFGPGTRLTVL.